The rows below give T cell receptor beta chains drawn from one sample of a study of blood T cell repertoires in COVID-19. Here immunoSEQ multiplex PCR was the method, and the copy in TCRdb shows in-frame clones only, minus some. The table lists tens of thousands of clones, 84% of them singletons. The sequenced sample was peripheral blood. These receptors all stem from a human donor in a cohort sampled during active COVID-19. CDR3s leave out the opening cysteine and the closing phenylalanine or tryptophan.

TRBJ1-5	TRBV9	ASSFGQMDQPQH
TRBJ2-3	TRBV7-9	ASSLVTSGSTDTQY
TRBJ2-1	TRBV4-2	ASSREASGRINEQF
TRBJ2-7	TRBV28	ASSLPGTVAYEQY
TRBJ1-1	TRBV6-1	ASSEQGARVVF
TRBJ2-1	TRBV11-1	ASSSLAGPGYNEQF
TRBJ1-2	TRBV3-1/TRBV3-2	ASSQGLGQGGGYT
TRBJ1-5	TRBV9	ASSVGVNQPQH
TRBJ2-1	TRBV24-1	ATSVGGEQF
TRBJ2-1	TRBV12-5	ASGLTGGSEQF
TRBJ2-7	TRBV6-2/TRBV6-3	ASSSEGLDSYEQY
TRBJ2-1	TRBV19	ASSMKQGDGQF
TRBJ2-2	TRBV4-2	ASSQGLAGEGVGELF
TRBJ1-1	TRBV11-3	ASSFSNTGTVQAF
TRBJ1-2	TRBV24-1	ATSDHNQGGIYGYT
TRBJ2-7	TRBV9	ASSSSSYEQY
TRBJ2-7	TRBV12-3/TRBV12-4	ASGRAYEQY
TRBJ2-1	TRBV19	ASNSYYNEQF
TRBJ2-1	TRBV2	ASSEALAGAYNEQF
TRBJ2-1	TRBV5-1	ASSPSSGSSYNEQF
TRBJ1-1	TRBV7-3	ASSVRTGREAF
TRBJ1-1	TRBV11-2	ASSLIGRTEAF
TRBJ2-1	TRBV5-1	ASSPRSGTGSYNEQF
TRBJ1-1	TRBV18	ASSPGGAVTEAF
TRBJ1-6	TRBV27	ASSLDGGKAYNSPLH
TRBJ2-1	TRBV5-1	ASRTGTELTNEQF
TRBJ1-6	TRBV11-2	ASSPGTHYNSPLH
TRBJ2-5	TRBV5-1	ASSLSFGGPSQETQY
TRBJ2-3	TRBV7-8	ASSLWTSGSPDTQY
TRBJ1-6	TRBV4-2	ASRRTGDNSPLH
TRBJ2-1	TRBV27	ASSIYVPGPPGDEQF
TRBJ2-7	TRBV6-1	ASSEAHGLVYEQY
TRBJ2-2	TRBV7-9	ASTPSPTSGNTGELF
TRBJ1-1	TRBV11-2	ASSLTGITEAF
TRBJ2-6	TRBV4-2	ASSQGSGVLSGANVLT
TRBJ2-7	TRBV11-2	ASSLGGRAVYEQY
TRBJ2-3	TRBV5-4	ASSQLAGDTQY
TRBJ1-1	TRBV9	ASSVGSGNAEAF
TRBJ2-7	TRBV18	ASSPIGGSYEQY
TRBJ1-3	TRBV30	AWSVAGNTIY
TRBJ1-5	TRBV6-1	ASSDAGRSNQPQH
TRBJ2-5	TRBV7-7	ASSLRRTGGGETQY
TRBJ1-1	TRBV7-7	ASSLSRDTEAF
TRBJ2-2	TRBV19	ASSIRGLPNTGELF
TRBJ2-1	TRBV7-2	ASNDRTINNEQF
TRBJ1-1	TRBV11-3	ASSSPGGVRNTEAF
TRBJ2-7	TRBV6-6	ASSRTGGGGSYEQY
TRBJ1-3	TRBV15	ATSTRADRGIGRGNTIY
TRBJ1-1	TRBV6-6	ASSQQPGNTEAF
TRBJ1-2	TRBV3-1/TRBV3-2	ASSQVGAGDRGFYYGYT
TRBJ1-3	TRBV12-3/TRBV12-4	ASSARAGNTIY
TRBJ2-1	TRBV9	ASSSLAGGPYNEQF
TRBJ2-1	TRBV15	ATSRDVRVSYNEQF